This TCR beta chain was recovered during a study of cytomegalovirus exposure and HLA in healthy donors. Whole-study findings and limits: Later analysis associated a missense DCLRE1C variant with TCR beta V- and J-gene trimming.

Note on this clone: Antigen: not known.

The PCR ran on 60 Vbeta and 13 Jbeta primers. TCRdb's table, derived via immunoSEQ multiplex PCR, lists solely in-frame clones and lacks some. The sample consists of 100,000 or so clones, about three quarters of them appearing once. The clonotype was recovered from a male donor in good health and CMV-seronegative. Sample: PBMCs.

In DNA form, the CDR3 reads TGTGCCAGCAGCTCAGGGGTCGTGTACGAGCAGTACTTC. Residues: CASSSGVVYEQYF. The chain is built from TRBV7-8 and TRBJ2-7, with a possible D match to TRBD1 (6 bases). V lost 4 bases and J 4 bases, leaving 11 bases between the germline ends. Germline lookup yields CDR1 SGHVS and CDR2 FQNEAQ. The CDR3 sequence is 13 residues long.